This entry lists 16 T cell receptor beta chains sequenced from one sample in a study of cytomegalovirus exposure and HLA in healthy donors. The study ran its PCR with 60 Vbeta and 13 Jbeta primers. Measured with immunoSEQ multiplex PCR; TCRdb has only the in-frame clones, and not every one. The sample holds fewer than 200,000 clones, about four fifths seen once. What was sequenced was PBMCs. The origin of the receptors is a woman between 45 and 65 years old in good health and CMV-seronegative.

The chain couples TRBV28 to TRBJ1-1; no reliable D call. The CDR3 has 12 residues. V lost 7 bases, J lost 0 bases, and 6 bases lay in between. Looked up from germline, CDR1 is MDHEN and CDR2 is SYDVKM. The CDR3 DNA sequence: TGTGCCAGCACAACAATGAACACTGAAGCTTTCTTT. Translation gives CASTTMNTEAFF.

V usage is TRBV28 and J usage is TRBJ2-7; D is unresolved. The CDR3 consists of 12 residues. Trimming shortened V by 8 bases and J by 2 bases, and 10 bases separated the two germline ends. The germline V gene encodes CDR1 MDHEN and CDR2 SYDVKM. The CDR3 DNA is TGTGCCAGCGAAACTTACCCCTACGAGCAGTACTTC. Translation: CASETYPYEQYF.

The rearrangement uses TRBV4-3 and TRBJ2-3, with TRBD2 matching 10 bases. CDR3 size: 18 residues. CDR1 is LGHNA, CDR2 YSLEER, per germline. The V segment lost 0 bases and the J segment 6 bases; nucleotides outside the gene matches: 12. The CDR3 here is CASSQERATSGGADTQYF. The CDR3, as DNA: TGCGCCAGCAGCCAAGAAAGGGCGACGAGCGGGGGGGCGGATACGCAGTATTTT.

The chain links TRBV29-1 to TRBJ2-5; D uncertain. The germline V and J ends were trimmed by 4 bases and 1 base, with 13 bases remaining between them. The CDR3 runs to 14 residues. CDR1 is SQVTM and CDR2 is ANQGSEA in the germline V gene. CDR3 DNA: TGCAGCGTTGTTTCTGCGGCCGCCCAAGAGACCCAGTACTTC. Translating gives CSVVSAAAQETQYF.

The chain couples TRBV19 to TRBJ1-5, with no clear D. Looked up from germline, CDR1 is LNHDA and CDR2 is SQIVND (reference sequence). CDR3 size: 12 residues. Trimming removed 4 bases at V and 4 bases at J, with 5 bases between. As DNA, the CDR3 is TGTGCCAGTAGTAGAGTAAATCAGCCCCAGCATTTT. It yields the protein CASSRVNQPQHF. Combining the CDR3 with reference TRBV19 and TRBJ1-5 gives the whole variable domain DGGITQSPKYLFRKEGQNVTLSCEQNLNHDAMYWYRQDPGQGLRLIYYSQIVNDFQKGDIAEGYSVSREKKESFPLTVTSAQKNPTAFYLCASSRVNQPQHFGDGTRLSIL.

This rearrangement joins TRBV6-1 to TRBJ2-1, with D possibly TRBD1 on 6 matching bases. Per the germline V gene, CDR1 is MNHNS and CDR2 is SASEGT. Trimming cost V 2 bases and J 1 base, with 15 bases left between them. This CDR3 spans 17 amino acids. The CDR3 spells CASSETAQGWSYNEQFF. CDR3 DNA sequence: TGTGCCAGCAGTGAAACCGCACAGGGTTGGTCCTACAATGAGCAGTTCTTC.

The rearrangement joins TRBV11-2 to TRBJ2-7; 7 bases align to TRBD1. Trimming removed 0 bases from V and 5 bases from J; junction bases left unmatched: 10. Per germline, CDR1 SGHAT and CDR2 FQNNGV. This CDR3 has 16 amino acids. The CDR3 loop reads CASSLDLRGQFHEQYF. The CDR3 coding sequence is TGTGCCAGCAGCTTAGATTTGAGGGGACAGTTCCACGAGCAGTACTTC.

J is TRBJ2-7 and V is TRBV7-2; possible D gene TRBD2, 6 bases. With 0 bases removed from V and 2 bases from J, the gap between germline ends came to 8 bases. This CDR3 contains 14 residues. The germline gives CDR1 SGHTA, CDR2 FQGNSA. CDR3 region: CASSLAGGPYEQYF. In nucleotides, the CDR3 is TGTGCCAGCAGCTTAGCGGGAGGTCCCTACGAGCAGTACTTC.

This chain uses TRBV18 with TRBJ1-5, with TRBD1 matching 9 bases. J lost 5 bases, V lost 2 bases, and 1 base had no gene match. Germline assignment: CDR1 KGHSH and CDR2 LQKENI. CDR3 size: 14 residues. The CDR3 is CASSPDRGYQPQHF. In DNA form, the CDR3 reads TGTGCCAGCTCACCAGACAGGGGGTATCAGCCCCAGCATTTT. Combining the CDR3 with reference TRBV18 and TRBJ1-5 gives the whole variable domain NAGVMQNPRHLVRRRGQEARLRCSPMKGHSHVYWYRQLPEEGLKFMVYLQKENIIDESGMPKERFSAEFPKEGPSILRIQQVVRGDSAAYFCASSPDRGYQPQHFGDGTRLSIL.

The chain links TRBV28 to TRBJ1-2; D unclear. This CDR3 contains 12 residues. V lost 3 bases and J lost 3, with 5 bases in between. Germline CDR1 MDHEN, CDR2 SYDVKM. CDR3 protein: CASSFPYYGYTF. The CDR3 bases are TGTGCCAGCAGTTTTCCGTACTATGGCTACACCTTC.

Comment on this clone: The junction departs from the called germline gene at one end, perhaps through a read error. The genes are TRBV28 and TRBJ2-4; D is uncertain. Looked up from germline, CDR1 is MDHEN and CDR2 is SYDVKM. This CDR3 has 15 amino acids. CDR3 nucleotide sequence: TGTGCCAGCAGCCAACGGCAGGCAGCCAAAAACAGTCAGTACTTC. Encoded protein: CASSQRQAAKNSQYF.

V usage is TRBV9 and J usage is TRBJ1-1; TRBD1 matches at 7 bases. With 0 bases clipped from V and 2 bases from J, the junction kept 7 bases outside the gene matches. The CDR3 has 16 amino acids. Germline V gene data show CDR1 as SGDLS and CDR2 as YYNGEE. CDR3 sequence reads: CASSVARGRDNTEAFF. The CDR3 nucleotides are TGTGCCAGCAGCGTAGCAAGGGGGCGGGATAACACTGAAGCTTTCTTT.

V gene TRBV5-1 combines with J gene TRBJ1-2; 10 bases agree with TRBD1. J was trimmed by 6 bases and V by 4 bases; bases with no gene match: 6. There are 14 residues in the CDR3. Germline assignment: CDR1 SGHRS and CDR2 YFSETQ. The CDR3 sequence is CASSPGQGRDGYTF. The CDR3 DNA reads as TGCGCCAGCAGCCCGGGACAGGGGAGAGATGGCTACACCTTC.

V is TRBV5-1 and J is TRBJ2-3; 8 bases are shared with TRBD1. Germline CDR1 reads SGHRS; CDR2 reads YFSETQ. J was trimmed by 1 base and V by 6 bases; bases with no gene match: 10. This CDR3 contains 16 residues. CDR3 sequence: CASTRRATGGTDTQYF. As DNA, the CDR3 is TGCGCCAGCACCCGGAGAGCGACAGGGGGCACAGATACGCAGTATTTT.

About this clone: Other nucleotide sequences from this sample produce the same CDR3. This rearrangement joins TRBV5-1 to TRBJ2-1; 8 nucleotides agree with TRBD2. From germline, CDR1 is SGHRS and CDR2 YFSETQ. The CDR3 runs to 15 residues. The V gene end was trimmed by 1 base and the J gene end by 3 bases; junction bases not matched to a gene: 3. The CDR3 sequence: CASSLTSGGYNEQFF. CDR3 nucleotides: TGCGCCAGCAGCTTGACTAGCGGAGGCTACAATGAGCAGTTCTTC.

This clone was counted between two and nine times. This sequence joins TRBV9 and TRBJ1-1, with D possibly matching TRBD1 (5 bases). CDR3 size: 13 residues. V was pared by 0 bases and J by 7 bases, with 10 bases between. Germline V gives CDR1 SGDLS, CDR2 YYNGEE. CDR3 DNA: TGTGCCAGCAGCGTAGGGGGCCAGGGTGAAGCTTTCTTT. Its protein is CASSVGGQGEAFF. The full variable domain, with the rest looked up from reference TRBV9 and TRBJ1-1, is DSGVTQTPKHLITATGQRVTLRCSPRSGDLSVYWYQQSLDQGLQFLIQYYNGEERAKGNILERFSAQQFPDLHSELNLSSLELGDSALYFCASSVGGQGEAFFGQGTRLTVV.